One and the same sample provided the 8 T cell receptor beta chains below, sequenced in a study of T cell repertoires in cytomegalovirus infection. These receptors have no known antigen. One entry per CDR3 protein, called by TCRdb with MiXCR from the reads. The sample has 360,000 or so distinct CDR3 sequences, nearly 35% seen once. The sample was cultured PBMCs, taken from culture after CMV antigen stimulation. The receptors were sampled from a human donor in good health (CMV status not recorded). Some clones in this sample may be carry-over from other donors' samples.

This chain connects TRBV11-2 to TRBJ2-5, with 7 bases matching TRBD2. The germline V gene has CDR1 SGHAT and CDR2 FQNNGV. V shed 5 bases, J shed 2 bases, and the junction held 14 bases outside the gene matches. The length of the CDR3 is 17 residues. In nucleotides, the CDR3 is TGTGCCAGCAGCCCTCATCAGGGAGGGGTAAGACAAGAGACCCAGTACTTC. It yields the protein CASSPHQGGVRQETQYF.

This chain joins TRBV6-6 and TRBJ2-5; 9 nucleotides line up with TRBD1. Unmatched junction bases numbered 6, after V lost 5 bases and J lost 5 bases. CDR1 and CDR2 from the germline V gene are MNHNY and SVGAGI (reference sequence). CDR3 length: 14 amino acids. The CDR3 here is CASSKQGARETQYF. The CDR3, as DNA: TGTGCCAGCAGTAAACAGGGGGCGAGGGAGACCCAGTACTTC.

The chain uses TRBV7-2 and TRBJ2-7, with TRBD1 as a possible D gene (6 bases). This CDR3 comprises 14 residues. Per germline, CDR1 SGHTA and CDR2 FQGNSA. V gave up 3 bases and J gave up 4 bases, with 13 bases separating them. This chain's CDR3 is CASSLYRELYEQYF. CDR3 in DNA: TGTGCCAGCAGCTTGTACAGGGAACTGTACGAGCAGTACTTC.

V gene TRBV18 combines with J gene TRBJ2-5; 10 nucleotides line up with TRBD2. Trimming at V came to 5 bases and at J to 0 bases, leaving 6 bases not matched to a gene. The CDR3 is 16 amino acids. Germline V gene data show CDR1 as KGHSH and CDR2 as LQKENI. This chain's CDR3 is CASSSRLAGNQETQYF. In DNA, the CDR3 is TGTGCCAGCTCAAGCCGACTAGCGGGTAACCAAGAGACCCAGTACTTC.

V usage is TRBV7-8 and J usage is TRBJ1-1; 8 nucleotides agree with TRBD1. The CDR3 has 12 residues. Germline assignment: CDR1 SGHVS and CDR2 FQNEAQ. Trimming cost V 5 bases and J 8 bases; bases outside gene matches: 4. CDR3 sequence (DNA): TGTGCCAGCAGCGGCCGGACAGGGGAAGCTTTCTTT. This sequence encodes CASSGRTGEAFF.

The V and J genes are TRBV29-1 and TRBJ1-1; a weak D match, TRBD1 (6 bases). Germline V gene data show CDR1 as SQVTM and CDR2 as ANQGSEA. The CDR3 covers 10 residues. V lost 7 bases and J 11 bases, leaving 14 bases between the germline ends. The DNA for the CDR3 is TGCAGCGGGCAGGGGAAGACGGCTTTCTTT. As protein: CSGQGKTAFF.

This chain uses TRBV20-1 with TRBJ2-1; 7 nucleotides agree with TRBD2. This CDR3 has 14 residues. V lost 5 bases, J lost 2 bases, and 6 bases stayed unmatched. Germline values: CDR1 DFQATT, CDR2 SNEGSKA (reference sequence). The CDR3 here is CSAAASGPYNEQFF. The CDR3, as DNA: TGCAGTGCTGCGGCTAGCGGACCCTACAATGAGCAGTTCTTC.

This clonotype was recorded once. V and J are TRBV24-1 and TRBJ2-3; possibly TRBD1 or TRBD2 for D (6 bases each). Germline V gene lookup returns CDR1 KGHDR and CDR2 SFDVKD. Trimming removed 3 bases from V and 5 bases from J, with 14 bases in between. The CDR3 extends over 15 amino acids. CDR3: CATSDHNREEDTQYF. As DNA, the CDR3 is TGTGCCACCAGTGATCATAACAGGGAGGAAGATACGCAGTATTTT.